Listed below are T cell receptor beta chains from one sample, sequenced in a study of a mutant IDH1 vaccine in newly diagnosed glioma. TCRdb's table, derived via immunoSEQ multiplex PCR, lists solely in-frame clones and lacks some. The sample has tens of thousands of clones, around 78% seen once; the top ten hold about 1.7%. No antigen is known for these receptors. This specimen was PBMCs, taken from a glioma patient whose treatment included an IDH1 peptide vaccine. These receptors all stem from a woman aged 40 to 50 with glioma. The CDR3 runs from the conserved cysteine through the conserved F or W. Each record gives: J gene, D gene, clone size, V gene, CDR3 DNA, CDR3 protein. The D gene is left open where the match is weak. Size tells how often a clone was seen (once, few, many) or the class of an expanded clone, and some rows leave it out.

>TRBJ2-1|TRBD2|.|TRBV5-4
TGTGCCAGCAGCTTGGTATTGACTAGCCTTCGCAATGAGCAGTTCTTC
CASSLVLTSLRNEQFF
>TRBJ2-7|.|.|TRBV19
TGTACCAGTAGTACCTCCAGGGGTTCGGGCGAGCAGTACTTC
CTSSTSRGSGEQYF
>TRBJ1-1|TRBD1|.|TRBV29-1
TGCAGCGTTGAAGATGCGACAGGGCACACTGAAGCTTTCTTT
CSVEDATGHTEAFF
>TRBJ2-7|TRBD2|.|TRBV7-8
TGTGCCGGTGGGCCCGGGGGGATCGACGAGCAGTACTTC
CAGGPGGIDEQYF
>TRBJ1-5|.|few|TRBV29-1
TGCAGCGTTGGTTTAGGGTCAAGCAATCAGCCCCAGCATTTT
CSVGLGSSNQPQHF
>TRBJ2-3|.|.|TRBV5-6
TGTGCCAGCACCCTCGTGTCAGGCACAGATACGCAGTATTTT
CASTLVSGTDTQYF
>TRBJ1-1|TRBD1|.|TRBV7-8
TGTGCCAGCAGCTTCTCAGGACAGGGGGACACTGAAGCTTTCTTT
CASSFSGQGDTEAFF
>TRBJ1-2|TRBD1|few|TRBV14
TGTGCCAGCAGCCAAGTGACAGGGTATGGCTACACCTTC
CASSQVTGYGYTF
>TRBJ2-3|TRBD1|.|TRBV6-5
TGTGCCAGCAGTAGGCGACAGGGGCTTACAGATACGCAGTATTTT
CASSRRQGLTDTQYF
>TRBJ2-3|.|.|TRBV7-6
TGTGCCAGCAGCTTAGGCGTGGGAACCAGCACAGATACGCAGTATTTT
CASSLGVGTSTDTQYF
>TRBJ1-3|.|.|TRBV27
TGTGCCAGCAGTTTATTCGGAGTGGGAAACACCATATATTTT
CASSLFGVGNTIYF
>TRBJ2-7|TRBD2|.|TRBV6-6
TGTGCCAGCAGTTGGGAAGCGGGGAGCTCCTACGAGCAGTACTTC
CASSWEAGSSYEQYF
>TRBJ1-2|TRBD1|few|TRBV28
TGTGCCAGCAGAGCTCTCGGACAGGGAGGTGGCTACACCTTC
CASRALGQGGGYTF
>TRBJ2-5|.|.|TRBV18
TGTGCCAGCTCACCACATCAAGAGACCCAGTACTTC
CASSPHQETQYF
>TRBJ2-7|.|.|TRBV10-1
TGCGCCAGCAGTGAGGTCGGCAGAGGCGAGCAGTACTTC
CASSEVGRGEQYF
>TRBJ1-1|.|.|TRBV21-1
TGTGCCAGCAGCAAGGACATCCGAGGAAGGAAACAGGCAATGAACACTGAAGCTTTCTTT
CASSKDIRGRKQAMNTEAFF
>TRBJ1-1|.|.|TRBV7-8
TGTGCCAGCAGCGCCGGACCGAACACTGAAGCTTTCTTT
CASSAGPNTEAFF
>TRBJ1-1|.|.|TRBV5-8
TGTGCCAGCGACACCCCCCTCGCCACTGAAGCTTTCTTT
CASDTPLATEAFF
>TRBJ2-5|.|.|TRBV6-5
TGTGCCAGCAGTTACTCGACCGGGGCGGGAAAGACCCAGTACTTC
CASSYSTGAGKTQYF
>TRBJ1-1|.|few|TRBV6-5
TGTGCCAGCAGTTACTCCGGGGGGATGGGCACTGAAGCTTTCTTT
CASSYSGGMGTEAFF
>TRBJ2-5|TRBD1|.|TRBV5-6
TGTGCCAGCAGGCCCCGGGACAGAGAGACCCAGTACTTC
CASRPRDRETQYF
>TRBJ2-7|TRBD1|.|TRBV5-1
TGCGCCAGCAGCTCCGACAGGGGGGAGCAGTACTTC
CASSSDRGEQYF
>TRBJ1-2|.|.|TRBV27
TGTGCCAGCAGTTTACAGGCAGGCCTCTATGGCTACACCTTC
CASSLQAGLYGYTF
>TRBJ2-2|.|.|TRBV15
TGTGCCACCAGCAGAGATCCCTTCTTCGCGAACACCGGGGAGCTGTTTTTT
CATSRDPFFANTGELFF
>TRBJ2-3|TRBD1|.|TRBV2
TGTGCCAGCAGTTACCGGGACAGCTTCAACACAGATACGCAGTATTTT
CASSYRDSFNTDTQYF
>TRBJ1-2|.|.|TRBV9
TGTGCCAGCAGCGAGGGAGGGAATAACTATGGCTACACCTTC
CASSEGGNNYGYTF
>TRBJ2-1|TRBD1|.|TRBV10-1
TGCGCCAGCGGAGGTACGGGACAGGGCTACAATGAGCAGTTCTTC
CASGGTGQGYNEQFF
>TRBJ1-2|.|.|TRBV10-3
TGTGCCATCAGTGAGTCGAATCTTGCAGGAATCAACTATGGCTACACCTTC
CAISESNLAGINYGYTF
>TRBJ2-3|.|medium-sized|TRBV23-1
TGCGCCAGCCGAAGCCCTTTCACAGATACGCAGTATTTT
CASRSPFTDTQYF
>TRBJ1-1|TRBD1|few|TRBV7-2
TGTGCCAGCAGCCCCCGGACAGGAACGAACACTGAAGCTTTCTTT
CASSPRTGTNTEAFF
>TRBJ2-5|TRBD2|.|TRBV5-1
TGCGCCAGCAGCTTGGTAGTAGCGGGGGGGCCCGACCAGTACTTC
CASSLVVAGGPDQYF
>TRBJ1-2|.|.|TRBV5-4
TGTGCCAGCAGCTTGGCCTGGGTTTGGAGGGACTATGGCTACACCTTC
CASSLAWVWRDYGYTF
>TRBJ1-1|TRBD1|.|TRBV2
TGTGCCAGCAGTGGACTCGGGACAGGGGGGACTGAAGCTTTCTTT
CASSGLGTGGTEAFF
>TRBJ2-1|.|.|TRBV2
TGTGCCAGCAGTGCTGCCCTAGCGCCCCGCTCCTACAATGAGCAGTTCTTC
CASSAALAPRSYNEQFF
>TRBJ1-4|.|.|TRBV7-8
TGTGCCAGCAGCCTAGAGACAACTAATGAAAAACTGTTTTTT
CASSLETTNEKLFF
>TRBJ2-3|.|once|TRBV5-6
TGTGCCAGCAGCTTGGGTGGGGAGCAGTATTTT
CASSLGGEQYF
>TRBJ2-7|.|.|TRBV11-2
TGTGCCAGCAGCTTAGGGTTGGAGCAGTACTTC
CASSLGLEQYF
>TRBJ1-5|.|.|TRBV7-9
TGTGCCAGCAGCTTAGGGGAGCGACAGCCCCAGCATTTT
CASSLGERQPQHF
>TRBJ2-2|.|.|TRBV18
TGTGCCAGCTCAAAACCAACAGGGAGAAACACCGGGGAGCTGTTTTTT
CASSKPTGRNTGELFF
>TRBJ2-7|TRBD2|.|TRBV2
TGTGCCAGCAGTTTCCTTAGCGGGGAGACCTACGAGCAGTACTTC
CASSFLSGETYEQYF
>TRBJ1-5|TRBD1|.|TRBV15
TGTGCCACCGGGGACAGGGAAAGGCAGCCCCAGCATTTT
CATGDRERQPQHF
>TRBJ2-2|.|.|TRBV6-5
TGTGCCAGCACTCTCCGACTAGACCGGGCCGGGGAGCTGTTTTTT
CASTLRLDRAGELFF
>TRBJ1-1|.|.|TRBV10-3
TGTGCCATCAGCGGGCCGGACACTGAAGCTTTCTTT
CAISGPDTEAFF
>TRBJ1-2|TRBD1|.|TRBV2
TGTGCCAGCCGAAGAAACCGGGACAGAAACTATGGCTACACCTTC
CASRRNRDRNYGYTF
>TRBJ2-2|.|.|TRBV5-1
TGCGCCAGCAGCTTGGCCGGGGGCGCTACCGGGGAGCTGTTTTTT
CASSLAGGATGELFF
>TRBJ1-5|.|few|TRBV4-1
TGCGCCAGCAGCCAACCGGGTGCGCGGCAGCCCCAGCATTTT
CASSQPGARQPQHF
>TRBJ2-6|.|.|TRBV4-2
TGTGCCAGCAGCCAAGATGGGAGACAGGATGTACCCTCTGGGGCCAACGTCCTGACTTTC
CASSQDGRQDVPSGANVLTF
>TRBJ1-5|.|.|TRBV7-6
TGTGCCAGCAGCTCCGAGACAGGCGTCAATCAGCCCCAGCATTTT
CASSSETGVNQPQHF
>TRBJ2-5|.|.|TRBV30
TGTGCCACCGCTGGGGGCGGCTGGGAGACCCAGTACTTC
CATAGGGWETQYF